This T cell receptor (beta chain) originates from a study of cytomegalovirus exposure and HLA in healthy donors. General study findings and limits: Differences between HLA loci emerged in a later analysis of TCR association rates, with DRB1 most and HLA-C fewest. Of the V segments, some could not be distinguished, including TRBV6-2 and TRBV6-3, and were excluded. The authors listed approximately 160 TCR beta chains as cytomegalovirus-associated.

Trimming shortened V by 3 bases and J by 0 bases, and 12 bases separated the two germline ends. This CDR3 region has 16 residues. The germline CDR1 and CDR2 sequences are KGHSH and LQKENI. Points on this clone: Its antigen is still unknown.

The PCR employed 60 Vbeta primers together with 13 Jbeta primers. The repertoire was sequenced with immunoSEQ multiplex PCR; TCRdb's copy has only in-frame clones and lacks some. The sample includes roughly 120,000 clones, roughly 70% of them seen just once. The sequencing input was PBMCs. This clonotype was sampled from a man in his forties in good health and CMV-seronegative. This sequence joins TRBV18 and TRBJ1-5; the D gene is possibly TRBD1 (6 bases). CDR3 loop: CASSPSDSHSNQPQHF. CDR3 sequence (DNA): TGTGCCAGCTCACCGTCGGACAGTCATAGCAATCAGCCCCAGCATTTT.